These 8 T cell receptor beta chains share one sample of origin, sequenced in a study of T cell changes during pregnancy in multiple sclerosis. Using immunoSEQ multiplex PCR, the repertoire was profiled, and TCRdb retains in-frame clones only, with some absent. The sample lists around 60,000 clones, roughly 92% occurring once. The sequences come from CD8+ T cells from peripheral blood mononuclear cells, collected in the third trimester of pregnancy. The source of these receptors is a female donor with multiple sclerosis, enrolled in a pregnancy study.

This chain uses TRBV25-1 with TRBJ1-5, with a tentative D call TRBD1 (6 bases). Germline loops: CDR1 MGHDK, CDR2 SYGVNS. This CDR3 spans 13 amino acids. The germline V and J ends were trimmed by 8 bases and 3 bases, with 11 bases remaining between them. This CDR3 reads CASGTSFNQPQHF. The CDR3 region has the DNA TGTGCCAGCGGGACATCCTTCAATCAGCCCCAGCATTTT.

CDR3 sequence: CASSLDFQGNTEAFF. CDR3 in DNA: TGTGCCAGCAGCTTGGACTTCCAGGGGAACACTGAAGCTTTCTTT. V gene TRBV5-4 combines with J gene TRBJ1-1; D perhaps matches TRBD1 (5 bases). The CDR3 consists of 15 residues. Trimming took 0 bases from V and 1 from J, leaving 10 bases between them. Germline values: CDR1 SGHNT, CDR2 YYREEE (reference sequence).

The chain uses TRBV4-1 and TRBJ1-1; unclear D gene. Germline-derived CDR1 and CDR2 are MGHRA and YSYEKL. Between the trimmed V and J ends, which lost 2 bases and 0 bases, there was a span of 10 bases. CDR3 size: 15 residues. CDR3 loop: CASSQRLGMNTEAFF. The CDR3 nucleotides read TGCGCCAGCAGCCAAAGGCTCGGGATGAACACTGAAGCTTTCTTT.

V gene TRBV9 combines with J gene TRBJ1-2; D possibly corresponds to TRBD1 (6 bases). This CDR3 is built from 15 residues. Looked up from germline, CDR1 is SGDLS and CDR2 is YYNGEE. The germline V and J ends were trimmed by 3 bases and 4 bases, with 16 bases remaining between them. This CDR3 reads CASSEIKGVPYGYTF. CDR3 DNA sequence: TGTGCCAGCAGCGAAATAAAGGGGGTCCCCTATGGCTACACCTTC.

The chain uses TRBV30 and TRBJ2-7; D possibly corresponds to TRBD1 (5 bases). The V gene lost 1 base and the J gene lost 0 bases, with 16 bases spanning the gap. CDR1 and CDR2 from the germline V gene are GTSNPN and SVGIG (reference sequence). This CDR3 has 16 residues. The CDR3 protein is CAWSGEGHVSSYEQYF. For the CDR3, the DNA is TGTGCCTGGAGTGGAGAAGGACACGTAAGCTCCTACGAGCAGTACTTC. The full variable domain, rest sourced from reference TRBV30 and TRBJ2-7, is SQTIHQWPATLVQPVGSPLSLECTVEGTSNPNLYWYRQAAGRGLQLLFYSVGIGQISSEVPQNLSASRPQDRQFILSSKKLLLSDSGFYLCAWSGEGHVSSYEQYFGPGTRLTVT.

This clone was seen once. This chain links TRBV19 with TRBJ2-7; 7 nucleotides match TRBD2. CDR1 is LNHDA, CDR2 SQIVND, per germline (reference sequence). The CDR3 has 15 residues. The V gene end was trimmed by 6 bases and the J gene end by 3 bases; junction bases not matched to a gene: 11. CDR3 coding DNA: TGTGCCAGTAGGCAGACGGCCGGGGGGATCTACGAGCAGTACTTC. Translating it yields CASRQTAGGIYEQYF. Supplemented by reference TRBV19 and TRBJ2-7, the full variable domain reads DGGITQSPKYLFRKEGQNVTLSCEQNLNHDAMYWYRQDPGQGLRLIYYSQIVNDFQKGDIAEGYSVSREKKESFPLTVTSAQKNPTAFYLCASRQTAGGIYEQYFGPGTRLTVT.

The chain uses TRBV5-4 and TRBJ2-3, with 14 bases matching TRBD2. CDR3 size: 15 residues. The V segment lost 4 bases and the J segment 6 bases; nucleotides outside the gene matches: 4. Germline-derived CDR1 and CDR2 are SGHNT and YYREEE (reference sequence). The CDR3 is CASSLWTSGRDTQYF. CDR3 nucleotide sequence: TGTGCCAGCAGCCTGTGGACTAGCGGGAGGGATACGCAGTATTTT.

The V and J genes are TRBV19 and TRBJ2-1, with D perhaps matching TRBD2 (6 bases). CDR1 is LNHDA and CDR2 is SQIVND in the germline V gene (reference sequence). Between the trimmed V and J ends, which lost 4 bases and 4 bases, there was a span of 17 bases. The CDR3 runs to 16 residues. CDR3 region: CASSRGPGELYNEQFF. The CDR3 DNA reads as TGTGCCAGTAGTAGGGGCCCGGGGGAATTGTACAATGAGCAGTTCTTC.